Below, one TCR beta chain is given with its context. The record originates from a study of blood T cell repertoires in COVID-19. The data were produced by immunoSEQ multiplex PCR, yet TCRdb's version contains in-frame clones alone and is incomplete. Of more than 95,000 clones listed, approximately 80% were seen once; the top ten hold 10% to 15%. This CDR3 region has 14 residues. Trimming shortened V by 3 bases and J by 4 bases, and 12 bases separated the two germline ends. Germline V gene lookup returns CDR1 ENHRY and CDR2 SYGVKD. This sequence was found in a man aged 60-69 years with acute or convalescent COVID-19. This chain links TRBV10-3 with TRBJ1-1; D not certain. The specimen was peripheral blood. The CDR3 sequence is CAISDLQSGTEAFF. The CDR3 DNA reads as TGTGCCATCAGTGACCTCCAATCGGGCACTGAAGCTTTCTTT.